These T cell receptor beta chains were read from a single sample in a study of neurological immune-mediated disorders. Each CDR3 protein is one row after TCRdb ran MiXCR on the 5' RACE reads. The table has fewer than 50,000 distinct CDR3 sequences, around 10% seen once. The sequenced sample consisted of PBMCs. The receptors were sampled from a man aged 55 to 70 with HTLV-1-associated myelopathy (HAM/TSP). Both conserved end residues are part of each CDR3. The D gene is left open where the match is weak. A clone size is listed for some rows: how often the clone was seen (once, few, many), or a class if it is expanded.

v_gene,d_gene,abundance,j_gene,CDR3aa,CDR3nt
TRBV4-1,NA,many,TRBJ2-5,CASSQAPLALQETQYF,TGCGCCAGCAGCCAAGCACCCCTAGCTCTACAAGAGACCCAGTACTTC
TRBV20-1,NA,many,TRBJ2-1,CSAREVSVMEQFF,TGCAGTGCTAGAGAAGTCTCCGTTATGGAGCAGTTCTTC
TRBV3-1,NA,many,TRBJ2-2,CASSRAKNTGELFF,TGTGCCAGCAGTCGGGCTAAGAACACCGGGGAGCTGTTTTTT
TRBV20-1,NA,NA,TRBJ1-1,CSARPGATNSEAFF,TGCAGTGCGCGCCCCGGGGCGACCAACTCTGAAGCTTTCTTT
TRBV28,NA,many,TRBJ2-3,CASSFILQRTDTQYF,TGTGCCAGCAGTTTCATTCTGCAACGGACAGATACGCAGTATTTT
TRBV14,NA,many,TRBJ2-1,CASSQGSGYLGQFF,TGTGCCAGCAGCCAAGGTTCAGGGTACCTGGGGCAGTTCTTC
TRBV10-1,NA,many,TRBJ1-5,CASMISFSGDQPQHF,TGCGCCAGCATGATTTCTTTTTCAGGGGATCAGCCCCAGCATTTT
TRBV7-2,NA,NA,TRBJ2-1,CASPTGGGGNEQFF,TGTGCCAGCCCCACAGGAGGCGGTGGGAATGAGCAGTTCTTC
TRBV6-1,NA,NA,TRBJ2-3,CASSDKTGASTDTQYF,TGTGCCAGCAGTGATAAAACGGGAGCGAGCACAGATACGCAGTATTTT
TRBV10-2,NA,many,TRBJ2-3,CASTRASADTQYF,TGCGCCAGCACTCGGGCGTCCGCAGATACGCAGTATTTT
TRBV10-2,NA,many,TRBJ1-6,CASTDSYKIGYNSPLHF,TGCGCCAGCACTGACTCCTATAAGATTGGGTATAATTCACCCCTCCACTTT
TRBV5-1,NA,many,TRBJ1-2,CASSPGRQSQSGYTF,TGCGCCAGCAGCCCCGGCCGACAGTCCCAAAGTGGCTACACCTTC
TRBV5-1,NA,many,TRBJ1-4,CASSPRRGADEKLFF,TGCGCCAGCAGCCCTAGGAGGGGGGCTGATGAAAAACTGTTTTTT
TRBV6-1,TRBD2,many,TRBJ2-1,CASSEAPTSGTLKNEQFF,TGTGCCAGCAGTGAAGCTCCGACTAGCGGGACGTTGAAAAATGAGCAGTTCTTC
TRBV20-1,NA,NA,TRBJ2-6,CSARDLVSGANVLTF,TGCAGTGCTAGAGATCTGGTCTCTGGGGCCAACGTCCTGACTTTC
TRBV4-1,NA,many,TRBJ2-7,CASSQGLLTYEQYF,TGCGCCAGCAGCCAGGGACTTCTCACCTACGAGCAGTACTTC
TRBV5-1,NA,many,TRBJ2-7,CASSFTPKTYEQYF,TGCGCCAGCAGCTTCACGCCAAAAACCTACGAGCAGTACTTC
TRBV5-5,NA,many,TRBJ2-2,CASSPAGILHTGELFF,TGTGCCAGCAGCCCTGCGGGAATTCTTCACACCGGGGAGCTGTTTTTT
TRBV7-2,TRBD2,many,TRBJ2-3,CASSLVGGGVGDTQYF,TGTGCCAGCAGCTTAGTTGGCGGGGGGGTTGGAGATACGCAGTATTTT
TRBV5-1,TRBD2,many,TRBJ2-5,CASSLRLAGQETQYF,TGCGCCAGCAGCTTGCGCCTAGCGGGACAAGAGACCCAGTACTTC
TRBV5-1,NA,many,TRBJ2-3,CASSLIPGPPHTQYF,TGCGCCAGCAGCCTGATTCCGGGCCCCCCACATACGCAGTATTTT
TRBV29-1,NA,many,TRBJ1-2,CSVEDEFIAVYRGYTF,TGCAGCGTTGAAGATGAATTCATTGCGGTTTATAGGGGCTACACCTTC
TRBV5-1,TRBD1,many,TRBJ1-1,CASSTLSGTVNTEAFF,TGCGCCAGCAGCACTCTCTCCGGGACAGTGAACACTGAAGCTTTCTTT
TRBV27,TRBD1,medium-sized,TRBJ1-5,CASSLGTGGNQPQHF,TGTGCCAGCAGTTTAGGGACAGGGGGTAATCAGCCCCAGCATTTT
TRBV4-2,TRBD2,many,TRBJ2-1,CASSLKWASGRTYNEQFF,TGTGCCAGCAGCTTAAAATGGGCTAGCGGGAGGACCTACAATGAGCAGTTCTTC
TRBV5-1,TRBD2,NA,TRBJ2-3,CAGREAGGSTDTQYF,TGCGCCGGCAGGGAAGCGGGAGGGAGCACAGATACGCAGTATTTT
TRBV27,NA,few,TRBJ2-2,CASSSTLTGTLSRTGELFF,TGTGCCAGCAGTTCCACACTGACCGGGACTTTGAGTCGGACCGGGGAGCTGTTTTTT
TRBV29-1,NA,many,TRBJ1-2,CSVEALAGNGYTF,TGCAGCGTTGAAGCCCTGGCCGGCAATGGCTACACCTTC
TRBV18,NA,NA,TRBJ1-2,CASSPPERLSYGYTF,TGTGCCAGCTCACCACCTGAGCGACTGAGCTATGGCTACACCTTC
TRBV2,NA,many,TRBJ2-3,CASKREIDTQYF,TGTGCCAGCAAAAGGGAAATAGATACGCAGTATTTT
TRBV10-3,TRBD1,NA,TRBJ1-2,CAISGTGAANDGYTF,TGTGCCATCAGTGGGACAGGGGCAGCTAACGATGGCTACACCTTC
TRBV9,NA,many,TRBJ2-3,CASSPGLDLFADTQYF,TGTGCCAGCAGCCCCGGACTCGACTTATTCGCAGATACGCAGTATTTT
TRBV12-3/TRBV12-4,NA,many,TRBJ2-3,CASSAYGSTTDTQYF,TGTGCCAGCAGTGCCTATGGCAGTACCACAGATACGCAGTATTTT
TRBV20-1,TRBD2,many,TRBJ2-1,CSATLAGVSYNEQFF,TGCAGTGCTACACTAGCGGGAGTTTCCTACAATGAGCAGTTCTTC
TRBV2,TRBD2,many,TRBJ2-5,CASSDRREGLETQYF,TGTGCCAGCAGTGATCGGCGGGAGGGCCTAGAGACCCAGTACTTC
TRBV7-3,TRBD2,many,TRBJ2-1,CASSPKLAGVVEQFF,TGTGCCAGCAGTCCGAAGCTAGCGGGAGTGGTTGAGCAGTTCTTC
TRBV27,TRBD2,many,TRBJ2-7,CASSFETSGRGEQYF,TGTGCCAGCAGTTTTGAGACTAGCGGGAGAGGGGAGCAGTACTTC
TRBV5-1,TRBD1,many,TRBJ2-5,CASSPVGTGQETQYF,TGCGCCAGCAGCCCGGTCGGGACAGGGCAAGAGACCCAGTACTTC
TRBV5-1,NA,many,TRBJ1-1,CASSPQFVTTEAFF,TGCGCCAGCAGCCCCCAATTTGTTACCACTGAAGCTTTCTTT
TRBV7-3,TRBD1,many,TRBJ1-1,CASSLGQGTEAFF,TGTGCCAGCAGCTTAGGACAGGGAACTGAAGCTTTCTTT
TRBV5-1,TRBD1,many,TRBJ2-1,CASSLGDRVPTMRQFF,TGCGCCAGCAGCTTGGGGGACAGGGTCCCTACAATGAGGCAGTTCTTC
TRBV7-9,NA,many,TRBJ1-1,CASSLEEFQNTEAFF,TGTGCCAGCAGCTTAGAGGAGTTCCAAAACACTGAAGCTTTCTTT
TRBV18,NA,many,TRBJ1-5,CASSPVADGSQPQHF,TGTGCCAGCTCACCGGTCGCCGACGGGAGTCAGCCCCAGCATTTT
TRBV12-3/TRBV12-4,TRBD1,many,TRBJ1-5,CASSFRTGGVDQPQHF,TGTGCCAGCAGTTTTAGGACAGGGGGGGTGGATCAGCCCCAGCATTTT
TRBV28,NA,many,TRBJ2-7,CASSQDFTGTYF,TGTGCCAGCAGTCAGGATTTTACAGGGACGTACTTC
TRBV5-1,NA,many,TRBJ1-1,CASSAQGGNTEAFF,TGCGCCAGCAGCGCTCAAGGGGGGAACACTGAAGCTTTCTTT
TRBV7-9,TRBD2,many,TRBJ2-5,CASSLTGGTIQETQYF,TGTGCCAGCAGCTTAACGGGGGGAACAATCCAAGAGACCCAGTACTTC
TRBV5-1,TRBD1,many,TRBJ2-4,CASSIGQGNIQYF,TGCGCCAGCAGCATAGGACAGGGAAACATTCAGTACTTC
TRBV5-1,NA,many,TRBJ2-7,CASSQDRPPSYEQYF,TGCGCCAGCAGCCAAGACAGGCCACCCTCCTACGAGCAGTACTTC
TRBV29-1,NA,many,TRBJ1-2,CSVVNSGDGYTF,TGCAGCGTTGTAAACAGTGGGGATGGCTACACCTTC
TRBV21-1,NA,many,TRBJ2-7,CASSKAYGRGAYEQYF,TGTGCCAGCAGCAAAGCGTACGGGAGGGGGGCCTACGAGCAGTACTTC